Below are 27 T cell receptor beta chains sequenced from a single sample in a study of control samples from healthy donors and cancer patients. The repertoire was sequenced with immunoSEQ multiplex PCR; TCRdb's copy has only in-frame clones and lacks some. The sample shows 100,000 to 150,000 clones, over 75% of them seen only once. The sequenced material came from blood. These receptors all stem from a man aged 50 to 59 in good health.

This chain uses TRBV9 with TRBJ1-1; 7 bases fit TRBD1. The CDR3 covers 13 residues. The germline V gene encodes CDR1 SGDLS and CDR2 YYNGEE. With 3 bases clipped from V and 7 bases from J, the junction kept 6 bases outside the gene matches. The DNA for the CDR3 is TGTGCCAGCAGCGGGGGGACAGTTGATGAAGCTTTCTTT. This gives the protein CASSGGTVDEAFF.

V and J are TRBV23-1 and TRBJ1-4; D is uncertain. TRBV23-1 is assigned to the ORF class and has an uncertain function. CDR3 length: 12 amino acids. Trimming pared 6 bases from V and 8 bases from J, leaving 10 bases between. DNA of the CDR3: TGCGCCAGCAGAGACCGAGTGGAAAAACTGTTTTTT. Its translation: CASRDRVEKLFF.

A single count supports this clone. The V gene is TRBV2, the J gene TRBJ1-6; D unresolved. Germline V gives CDR1 SNHLY, CDR2 FYNNEI. With 7 bases removed from V and 9 bases from J, the gap between germline ends came to 13 bases. This CDR3 is built from 13 residues. DNA of the CDR3: TGTGCCAGCAAAGCAGAGAGGCGTTCACCCCTCCACTTT. It specifies CASKAERRSPLHF. Full variable domain (outside the CDR3, taken from reference TRBV2 and TRBJ1-6): EPEVTQTPSHQVTQMGQEVILRCVPISNHLYFYWYRQILGQKVEFLVSFYNNEISEKSEIFDDQFSVERPDGSNFTLKIRSTKLEDSAMYFCASKAERRSPLHFGNGTRLTVT.

This sequence joins TRBV19 and TRBJ2-1; D remains unclear. This CDR3 is built from 13 residues. V was cut by 8 bases and J by 2 bases, with 10 bases left in between. Germline V lookup: CDR1 LNHDA, CDR2 SQIVND (reference sequence). The CDR3 DNA follows: TGTGCCAGTGGTAGGGCAGCCTACAATGAGCAGTTCTTC. Translating it yields CASGRAAYNEQFF. The full variable domain, rest sourced from reference TRBV19 and TRBJ2-1, is DGGITQSPKYLFRKEGQNVTLSCEQNLNHDAMYWYRQDPGQGLRLIYYSQIVNDFQKGDIAEGYSVSREKKESFPLTVTSAQKNPTAFYLCASGRAAYNEQFFGPGTRLTVL.

The V gene is TRBV10-1, the J gene TRBJ2-3, with D possibly TRBD1 on 6 matching bases. The V and J ends lost 5 bases and 2 bases respectively, with 14 bases between them. Germline CDR1 and CDR2: WNHNN and SYGVQD (reference sequence). The CDR3 contains 15 residues. DNA for the CDR3: TGCGCCAGCAGTTCGAACAGGGAGTCCACAGATACGCAGTATTTT. Translation gives CASSSNRESTDTQYF.

The rearrangement joins TRBV7-3 to TRBJ1-1; TRBD1 matches at 7 bases. The CDR3 contains 13 residues. V shed 8 bases, J shed 6 bases, and the junction held 9 bases outside the gene matches. Germline V CDR1 and CDR2: SGHTA, FQGTGA. The CDR3 spells CASGSTGSAEAFF. CDR3 coding DNA: TGTGCCAGCGGGTCGACAGGGTCGGCTGAAGCTTTCTTT.

This sequence joins TRBV2 and TRBJ2-6; 9 positions match TRBD1. Germline V gene lookup returns CDR1 SNHLY and CDR2 FYNNEI. The CDR3 has 16 amino acids. The CDR3 DNA reads TGTTTATCCGGGACAGGGTATTTTTCTGGGGCCAACGTCCTGACTTTC. It specifies CLSGTGYFSGANVLTF.

J is TRBJ1-5 and V is TRBV27, with D unclear. The germline CDR1 and CDR2 sequences are MNHEY and SMNVEV (reference sequence). The CDR3 covers 11 residues. Trimming removed 8 bases at V and 4 bases at J, with 6 bases between. The DNA for the CDR3 is TGTGCCAGCGGGTATAATCAGCCCCAGCATTTT. Translating gives CASGYNQPQHF.

The rearrangement uses TRBV7-8 and TRBJ2-5; D not resolved. CDR3 length equals 10 residues. Germline CDR1 is SGHVS and CDR2 is FQNEAQ. Trimming cost V 5 bases and J 5 bases, with 3 bases left between them. The CDR3 is CASSHETQYF. CDR3 nucleotide sequence: TGTGCCAGCAGCCACGAGACCCAGTACTTC.

The chain is built from TRBV11-2 and TRBJ1-1; tentatively, D is TRBD1 (5 bases). Deletions cut 3 bases from V and 4 bases from J, with 12 bases between. The CDR3 has 14 amino acids. Looked up from germline, CDR1 is SGHAT and CDR2 is FQNNGV. The CDR3 bases are TGTGCCAGCAGCTTTGGGGGGAAGATCACTGAAGCTTTCTTT. Translating it yields CASSFGGKITEAFF.

The chain links TRBV15 to TRBJ2-5; TRBD1 might be the D (5 bases). Germline values: CDR1 LNHNV, CDR2 YYDKDF (reference sequence). The CDR3 totals 14 residues. V was clipped by 4 bases and J by 4 bases, with 13 bases between them. The CDR3 sequence: CATSMDTTAETQYF. The CDR3 DNA is TGTGCCACCAGCATGGACACAACCGCAGAGACCCAGTACTTC.

This chain connects TRBV5-1 to TRBJ2-1, with TRBD1 matching 8 bases. The V gene's germline CDR1 is SGHRS and CDR2 YFSETQ. The CDR3 sequence is 15 residues long. The junction had 8 bases not matched to a gene; V was cut back by 4 bases and J by 5 bases. The CDR3 nucleotides read TGCGCCAGCAGCCAGCAGGTACAGGGGGACAATGAGCAGTTCTTC. This sequence encodes CASSQQVQGDNEQFF.

V is TRBV10-3 and J is TRBJ2-1; D is unresolved. CDR1 is ENHRY and CDR2 is SYGVKD in the germline V gene. The V gene lost 6 bases and the J gene lost 9 bases, with 15 bases spanning the gap. The CDR3 consists of 13 residues. The CDR3 DNA sequence: TGTGCCATCAGAGCGCCCGACTCCGGTGAGCAGTTCTTC. Its translation is CAIRAPDSGEQFF.

This chain uses TRBV28 with TRBJ2-7; no clear D gene. CDR3 length: 12 amino acids. The V and J ends lost 5 bases and 0 bases respectively, with 5 bases between them. Germline lookup yields CDR1 MDHEN and CDR2 SYDVKM. CDR3: CASSPLSYEQYF. CDR3 bases: TGTGCCAGCAGTCCGCTCTCCTACGAGCAGTACTTC.

The chain has TRBV9 and TRBJ2-7; tentatively, D is TRBD2 (6 bases). CDR1 SGDLS and CDR2 YYNGEE come from the germline V gene. The CDR3 covers 14 residues. V lost 0 bases and J lost 5, with 12 bases in between. CDR3 bases: TGTGCCAGCAGCGTAGGTGGAGGGTGGGACGAGCAGTACTTC. This encodes CASSVGGGWDEQYF.

The gene calls are TRBV13 and TRBJ2-2, with D perhaps matching TRBD2 (5 bases). Germline V gives CDR1 PRHDT, CDR2 FYEKMQ (reference sequence). The CDR3 sequence is 17 residues long. V gave up 6 bases and J gave up 0 bases, with 17 bases separating them. Written as DNA, the CDR3 is TGTGCCAGCAGTCGACCTATAGCAGCGGCGAACACCGGGGAGCTGTTTTTT. Amino acids: CASSRPIAAANTGELFF.

The V and J genes are TRBV7-2 and TRBJ1-2; D call uncertain. V was pared by 5 bases and J by 7 bases, with 14 bases between. The CDR3 runs to 13 residues. CDR1 and CDR2 from the germline V gene are SGHTA and FQGNSA. CDR3 sequence: CASSPQGSAGYTF. The DNA for the CDR3 is TGTGCCAGCAGCCCGCAAGGGTCGGCTGGCTACACCTTC.

This sequence joins TRBV5-1 and TRBJ1-1; tentatively, D is TRBD1 (6 bases). CDR1 is SGHRS, CDR2 YFSETQ, per germline. Trimming took off 4 bases at V and 4 bases at J, with 14 bases between the two ends. The CDR3 runs to 14 residues. The DNA for the CDR3 is TGCGCCAGCAGCAACGGGGGGCTCGGCACTGAAGCTTTCTTT. This encodes CASSNGGLGTEAFF.

This clone occurred once. Relative to the germline gene, one junction end is altered; a read error may explain this. The chain recombines TRBV10-1 with TRBJ2-1, with TRBD1 identical over 8 bases. The germline gives CDR1 WNHNN, CDR2 SYGVQD (reference sequence). The CDR3 has 15 residues. The CDR3, as DNA: TGCGCCACCTCGAAGGGACAGGACTCCTACAATGAGCAGCTCTTC. Translation: CATSKGQDSYNEQLF.

The rearrangement joins TRBV7-3 to TRBJ1-1; D remains ambiguous. CDR3 length equals 14 residues. V was shortened by 2 bases and J by 4 bases, with 11 bases between the two germline ends. CDR1 and CDR2 (germline): SGHTA, FQGTGA. The CDR3 loop reads CASSLGQASTEAFF. The CDR3 DNA is TGTGCCAGCAGCTTAGGCCAGGCGAGCACTGAAGCTTTCTTT.

The chain combines TRBV6-5 with TRBJ2-2; the D gene could be TRBD1 or TRBD2 (5 bases each). CDR3 size: 14 residues. The V end was cut by 6 bases, the J end by 1 base, with 9 bases between. Per the germline V gene, CDR1 is MNHEY and CDR2 is SVGAGI. The CDR3 protein is CASRGRVNTGELFF. CDR3 coding DNA: TGTGCCAGCAGGGGACGGGTGAACACCGGGGAGCTGTTTTTT.

The chain recombines TRBV7-6 with TRBJ1-2; the D gene is possibly TRBD1 (5 bases). Germline V CDR1 and CDR2: SGHVS, FNYEAQ. The CDR3 consists of 15 residues. Trimming removed 5 bases from V and 1 base from J, with 14 bases in between. The CDR3 coding sequence is TGTGCCAGCAGCGGTCGGGACGGAAATAACTATGGCTACACCTTC. Translated: CASSGRDGNNYGYTF.

The chain carries TRBV3-1 (or the pseudogene TRBV3-2) and TRBJ1-3; D gene unclear. This CDR3 has 16 residues. V lost 1 base and J 0 bases, leaving 10 bases between the germline ends. Germline V gene lookup returns CDR1 LGHDT and CDR2 YNNKEL (reference sequence). CDR3 nucleotides: TGTGCCAGCAGCCAAGGTGGCCGACTCTCTGGAAACACCATATATTTT. Amino acids: CASSQGGRLSGNTIYF.

The DNA for the CDR3 is TGTGCCAGCAGCCCAAACCCACAGGGGTTGGAGACCCAGTACTTC. It is translated as CASSPNPQGLETQYF. The J gene is TRBJ2-5, the V gene TRBV3-1 (or the pseudogene TRBV3-2), with 7 bases that match TRBD1. Germline CDR1 and CDR2: LGHDT and YNNKEL (reference sequence). CDR3 size: 15 residues. V dropped 4 bases and J dropped 5; count of bases not matched to a gene: 10.

This sequence joins TRBV24-1 and TRBJ2-6, with D unclear. This CDR3 has 16 amino acids. Trimming shortened V by 4 bases and J by 0 bases, and 9 bases separated the two germline ends. Germline V gives CDR1 KGHDR, CDR2 SFDVKD. The CDR3 bases are TGTGCCACCAGTGACCAAAGTCGCTCTGGGGCCAACGTCCTGACTTTC. Translated: CATSDQSRSGANVLTF.

This rearrangement joins TRBV6-5 to TRBJ2-7; TRBD1 agrees at 7 bases. V lost 4 bases to trimming and J lost 3 bases; unmatched junction nucleotides: 3. Per germline, CDR1 MNHEY and CDR2 SVGAGI. CDR3 length equals 13 residues. CDR3 in amino acids: CASSFGDSYEQYF. DNA for the CDR3: TGTGCCAGCAGTTTTGGGGACAGCTACGAGCAGTACTTC.

The CDR3 here is CASSTIRVAGGLTQYF. The CDR3 nucleotides read TGTGCCAGCAGCACAATTCGGGTAGCCGGGGGTTTGACCCAGTACTTC. The chain recombines TRBV3-1 (or the pseudogene TRBV3-2) with TRBJ2-5, with D maybe TRBD2 (6 bases). Germline CDR1 is LGHDT and CDR2 is YNNKEL (reference sequence). CDR3 length: 16 amino acids. V was cut by 5 bases and J by 7 bases, with 23 bases left in between.